This TCR beta chain was sequenced in a study of identical twins. Study conclusions and caveats: Twin-shared out-of-frame alpha sequences showed excess low generation probability. Conclusions came from cross-sectional statistical analysis, not from following the same donors. It was out-of-frame TCR alpha sharing in monozygotic twins that models underestimated.

A template switching step contributed a universal primer site, while unique molecular identifiers were present in the cDNA. TCRdb redid the calling of the 5' RACE reads with MiXCR, one entry per CDR3 protein. The sample lists approximately 1.8 million distinct CDR3 sequences; around 33% were seen once. There are 15 residues in the CDR3. V shed 4 bases and J 2 bases; nucleotides not matched to a gene: 10. The germline V gene has CDR1 SQVTM and CDR2 ANQGSEA. This clonotype was seen a handful of times. The antigen remains unidentified. Material: cord blood. The rearrangement links TRBV29-1 to TRBJ1-2, with 7 bases fitting TRBD1. The TCR originated in a newborn girl in good health. CDR3 sequence: CSVGASPTGNYGYTF. CDR3 nucleotides: TGCAGCGTTGGAGCCTCCCCGACAGGGAACTATGGCTACACCTTC.